Shown below are 27 T cell receptor beta chains from a single sample sequenced in a study of blood T cell repertoires in COVID-19. Only in-frame clones appear in the TCRdb table, and some are missing; sequencing was by immunoSEQ multiplex PCR. In the table there are about 330,000 clones, 80% to 90% of which are singletons. Sequencing used peripheral blood. These TCRs come from a man younger than 35 who had recovered from COVID-19.

The rearrangement links TRBV14 to TRBJ2-7; 8 bases are shared with TRBD1. The CDR3 covers 14 residues. Per germline, CDR1 SGHDN and CDR2 FVKESK. J was trimmed by 7 bases and V by 1 base; bases with no gene match: 6. The CDR3 reads CASSQALTGGEQYF. The CDR3 nucleotides read TGTGCCAGCAGCCAAGCCCTCACAGGGGGGGAGCAGTACTTC.

The chain has TRBV5-6 and TRBJ1-1; D unresolved. V was pared by 1 base and J by 0 bases, with 7 bases between. CDR3 size: 14 residues. The germline V gene has CDR1 SGHDT and CDR2 YYEEEE. The CDR3 DNA sequence: TGTGCCAGCAGCTTGTTGCAGGTGAACACTGAAGCTTTCTTT. Translating gives CASSLLQVNTEAFF. Combining the CDR3 with reference TRBV5-6 and TRBJ1-1 gives the whole variable domain DAGVTQSPTHLIKTRGQQVTLRCSPKSGHDTVSWYQQALGQGPQFIFQYYEEEERQRGNFPDRFSGHQFPNYSSELNVNALLLGDSALYLCASSLLQVNTEAFFGQGTRLTVV.

The chain links TRBV7-9 to TRBJ2-1; D is possibly TRBD1 (6 bases). Germline CDR1 and CDR2: SEHNR and FQNEAQ (reference sequence). Trimming pared 5 bases from V and 7 bases from J, leaving 18 bases between. The CDR3 consists of 15 residues. The CDR3 DNA follows: TGTGCCAGCAGCCAACGGGAAACAGGGATGAATGAGCAGTTCTTC. Protein product: CASSQRETGMNEQFF. Looking up the rest from reference TRBV7-9 and TRBJ2-1 gives the full variable domain: DTGVSQNPRHKITKRGQNVTFRCDPISEHNRLYWYRQTLGQGPEFLTYFQNEAQLEKSRLLSDRFSAERPKGSFSTLEIQRTEQGDSAMYLCASSQRETGMNEQFFGPGTRLTVL.

The chain combines TRBV28 with TRBJ1-5; D is uncertain. This CDR3 contains 15 residues. CDR1 and CDR2 (germline): MDHEN, SYDVKM. The V end was cut by 2 bases, the J end by 0 bases, with 8 bases between. The CDR3 DNA reads as TGTGCCAGCAGTTTAAGCGGTCATAGCAATCAGCCCCAGCATTTT. This sequence encodes CASSLSGHSNQPQHF. The variable domain in full, completed from reference TRBV28 and TRBJ1-5, reads DVKVTQSSRYLVKRTGEKVFLECVQDMDHENMFWYRQDPGLGLRLIYFSYDVKMKEKGDIPEGYSVSREKKERFSLILESASTNQTSMYLCASSLSGHSNQPQHFGDGTRLSIL.

This clone occurred once. This chain joins TRBV13 and TRBJ2-2; 12 nucleotides line up with TRBD2. Germline CDR1 and CDR2: PRHDT and FYEKMQ (reference sequence). V gave up 5 bases and J gave up 4 bases; unmatched junction bases: 11. This CDR3 contains 18 residues. CDR3 loop: CASSPTPSGRARTGELFF. The CDR3 DNA reads as TGTGCCAGCAGCCCAACGCCTAGCGGGAGGGCCCGCACCGGGGAGCTGTTTTTT.

The CDR3 coding sequence is TGTGCCAGCAGCCCATCTCGGACAGGGCCTGAAGCTTTCTTT. Encoded protein: CASSPSRTGPEAFF. This chain connects TRBV9 to TRBJ1-1, with 8 positions matching TRBD1. The CDR3 totals 14 residues. Looked up from germline, CDR1 is SGDLS and CDR2 is YYNGEE. Trimming cost V 4 bases and J 6 bases; bases outside gene matches: 8.

The rearrangement links TRBV27 to TRBJ1-1; maybe TRBD1 (5 bases). V lost 4 bases and J lost 1, with 10 bases in between. This CDR3 spans 14 amino acids. Germline CDR1 is MNHEY and CDR2 is SMNVEV (reference sequence). Here the CDR3 DNA reads TGTGCCAGCAGTTCCTTGGACACGAACACTGAAGCTTTCTTT. It translates to CASSSLDTNTEAFF.

This sequence joins TRBV3-1 (or the pseudogene TRBV3-2) and TRBJ1-5, with a possible D match to TRBD1 (6 bases). V was cut by 4 bases and J by 4 bases, with 17 bases left in between. The CDR3 is 16 residues long. CDR1 is LGHDT, CDR2 YNNKEL, per germline (reference sequence). The CDR3 DNA is TGTGCCAGCAGCCTTCCCGGATGGGGGCCGAATCAGCCCCAGCATTTT. The encoded protein is CASSLPGWGPNQPQHF.

This rearrangement joins TRBV3-1 (or the pseudogene TRBV3-2) to TRBJ2-7, with 10 bases aligning to TRBD2. CDR3 length: 14 amino acids. From germline, CDR1 is LGHDT and CDR2 YNNKEL (reference sequence). Unmatched junction bases numbered 2, after V lost 4 bases and J lost 2 bases. The CDR3 DNA is TGTGCCAGCAGCCTAGGGACTAGCGCCTACGAGCAGTACTTC. It codes for CASSLGTSAYEQYF.

The chain joins TRBV4-1 to TRBJ1-1; D not certain. V was clipped by 1 base and J by 11 bases, with 8 bases between them. The CDR3 consists of 11 residues. The germline CDR1 and CDR2 sequences are MGHRA and YSYEKL. In nucleotides, the CDR3 is TGCGCCAGCAGCCAAGGTAGAACGGCTTTCTTT. This sequence encodes CASSQGRTAFF.

The CDR3 nucleotides are TGTGCCAGCAGCTCTCGGGGATTGGGGTACCAAGAGACCCAGTACTTC. Translated, it gives CASSSRGLGYQETQYF. V and J are TRBV13 and TRBJ2-5; perhaps TRBD2 as D (5 bases). Per germline, CDR1 PRHDT and CDR2 FYEKMQ (reference sequence). The CDR3 is 16 amino acids. The V end lost 4 bases, the J end lost 0 bases, and 15 bases lay between the germline ends.

The rearrangement links TRBV27 to TRBJ2-7; 7 bases align to TRBD1. This CDR3 has 14 residues. The J segment lost 7 bases and the V segment lost 7 bases, leaving 13 bases of the junction unmatched. CDR1 is MNHEY, CDR2 SMNVEV, per germline (reference sequence). The CDR3 here is CASNEGRGIGEQYF. In nucleotides, the CDR3 is TGTGCCAGCAATGAGGGCAGGGGGATTGGAGAGCAGTACTTC.

The J gene is TRBJ1-5, the V gene TRBV11-1; D is possibly TRBD1 (5 bases). This CDR3 is built from 15 residues. In germline, CDR1 is SGHAT, CDR2 FQDESV (reference sequence). V gave up 5 bases and J gave up 2 bases, with 13 bases separating them. CDR3 in DNA: TGTGCCAGCAGCGCTGGGGCCTCGGGCAATCAGCCCCAGCATTTT. It specifies CASSAGASGNQPQHF.

The chain employs TRBV7-7 and TRBJ2-6, with 9 nucleotides matching TRBD1. The CDR3 is made up of 17 amino acids. The ends lost 8 bases at V and 0 bases at J; junction bases unmatched: 8. In germline, CDR1 is SSHAT, CDR2 FNYEAQ (reference sequence). The CDR3 sequence is CASSQQGASSGANVLTF. CDR3 coding DNA: TGTGCCAGCTCCCAACAGGGGGCATCCTCTGGGGCCAACGTCCTGACTTTC.

The chain couples TRBV19 to TRBJ2-7, with 10 bases aligning to TRBD1. The CDR3 is 14 residues long. Germline V CDR1 and CDR2: LNHDA, SQIVND (reference sequence). V shed 4 bases, J shed 4 bases, and the junction held 4 bases outside the gene matches. The DNA of the CDR3 is TGTGCCAGTAGTAGGCGGACAGGGGGTTACGAGCAGTACTTC. Translated: CASSRRTGGYEQYF.

The genes are TRBV27 and TRBJ1-1, with D perhaps matching TRBD1 (5 bases). Germline CDR1 reads MNHEY; CDR2 reads SMNVEV (reference sequence). This CDR3 has 16 residues. V shed 7 bases and J shed 1 base, with 19 bases lying between them. CDR3 nucleotide sequence: TGTGCCAGCACCTCACTAAGGAAGACAGAGAACACTGAAGCTTTCTTT. This translates into CASTSLRKTENTEAFF.

The CDR3 reads CASSIPSGELFF. The CDR3, as DNA: TGTGCCAGTAGTATTCCCTCCGGGGAGCTGTTTTTT. This chain uses TRBV19 with TRBJ2-2; the D is unclear. V was clipped by 3 bases and J by 6 bases, with 5 bases between them. The CDR3 contains 12 residues. Germline V gives CDR1 LNHDA, CDR2 SQIVND (reference sequence).

The genes are TRBV24-1 and TRBJ2-5, with TRBD2 matching over 7 bases. Germline loops: CDR1 KGHDR, CDR2 SFDVKD. The ends lost 7 bases at V and 5 bases at J; junction bases unmatched: 12. The CDR3 sequence is 15 residues long. CDR3 DNA: TGTGCCACCAGCTACACCGGGGAGGGTGGGGAGACCCAGTACTTC. Its protein is CATSYTGEGGETQYF.

The CDR3 sequence is CASSIRTGWAFF. The CDR3, as DNA: TGTGCCAGCAGTATTAGGACAGGATGGGCTTTCTTT. The V call is TRBV12-3 or TRBV12-4, the J call TRBJ1-1; 7 bases are a match to TRBD1. The CDR3 is 12 residues long. V lost 5 bases, J lost 11 bases, and 8 bases stayed unmatched.

The chain uses TRBV6-2 or TRBV6-3 and TRBJ2-5; 7 bases are shared with TRBD2. Per the germline V gene, CDR1 is MNHEY and CDR2 is SVGEGT. With 0 bases clipped from V and 9 bases from J, the junction kept 1 base outside the gene matches. This CDR3 comprises 12 residues. CDR3 sequence reads: CASSYSRGAQYF. Here the CDR3 DNA reads TGTGCCAGCAGTTACTCACGGGGGGCCCAGTACTTC.

This chain uses TRBV28 with TRBJ1-5; tentatively, D is TRBD1 (5 bases). V lost 4 bases to trimming and J lost 5 bases, with 12 bases between them. The CDR3 length is 14 residues. CDR1 MDHEN and CDR2 SYDVKM come from the germline V gene. CDR3 nucleotides: TGTGCCAGCAGTTCAGCCACAGGAGATCAGCCCCAGCATTTT. Translating gives CASSSATGDQPQHF.

The V and J genes are TRBV11-3 and TRBJ2-7; D is ambiguous. Trimming removed 1 base at V and 2 bases at J, with 12 bases between. The length of the CDR3 is 15 residues. Germline V gives CDR1 SGHNT, CDR2 YENEEA. CDR3 amino acids: CASSLGPGFPYEQYF. The CDR3 coding sequence is TGTGCCAGCAGCTTAGGCCCCGGTTTTCCCTACGAGCAGTACTTC.

V usage is TRBV3-1 (or the pseudogene TRBV3-2) and J usage is TRBJ1-1, with a tentative D call TRBD1 (6 bases). Germline V gives CDR1 LGHDT, CDR2 YNNKEL (reference sequence). This CDR3 contains 13 residues. V was clipped by 4 bases and J by 2 bases, with 8 bases between them. In nucleotides, the CDR3 is TGTGCCAGCAGCCTAGGGGGAAACACTGAAGCTTTCTTT. Translating it yields CASSLGGNTEAFF.

The gene calls are TRBV11-3 and TRBJ2-2; TRBD1 is a possible D gene (6 bases). CDR3 length equals 15 residues. The ends were cut back, 6 bases at V and 1 base at J, with 12 bases in the middle. The V gene's germline CDR1 is SGHNT and CDR2 YENEEA. The CDR3 coding sequence is TGTGCCAGCAGAGACTGGGGGCAGAACACCGGGGAGCTGTTTTTT. Translation: CASRDWGQNTGELFF.

Details on this clone: This same CDR3 is encoded by further DNA sequences in the sample. The chain combines TRBV6-5 with TRBJ2-3; 8 positions agree with TRBD2. V dropped 5 bases and J dropped 4; count of bases not matched to a gene: 5. The CDR3 extends over 14 amino acids. From germline, CDR1 is MNHEY and CDR2 SVGAGI. This CDR3 reads CASSPGLASDTQYF. As DNA, the CDR3 is TGTGCCAGCAGTCCCGGACTAGCCTCAGATACGCAGTATTTT.

This rearrangement joins TRBV2 to TRBJ2-7; TRBD2 aligns across 7 bases. Per germline, CDR1 SNHLY and CDR2 FYNNEI. The junction had 1 base not matched to a gene; V was cut back by 8 bases and J by 6 bases. The CDR3 covers 10 residues. The CDR3 loop is CASSGGEQYF. In nucleotides, the CDR3 is TGTGCCAGCTCGGGGGGCGAGCAGTACTTC. Complete variable domain (other parts from reference TRBV2 and TRBJ2-7): EPEVTQTPSHQVTQMGQEVILRCVPISNHLYFYWYRQILGQKVEFLVSFYNNEISEKSEIFDDQFSVERPDGSNFTLKIRSTKLEDSAMYFCASSGGEQYFGPGTRLTVT.

Here the CDR3 reads CASSHLYLRDRGHLGPYNEQFF. DNA of the CDR3: TGCGCCAGCAGCCACCTCTACCTACGGGACAGGGGGCATTTGGGACCCTACAATGAGCAGTTCTTC. This sequence joins TRBV4-1 and TRBJ2-1, with 12 bases that match TRBD1. Germline V CDR1 and CDR2: MGHRA, YSYEKL. The CDR3 runs to 22 residues. Germline trimming cut 3 bases from V and 2 bases from J; bases unmatched to any gene: 20.